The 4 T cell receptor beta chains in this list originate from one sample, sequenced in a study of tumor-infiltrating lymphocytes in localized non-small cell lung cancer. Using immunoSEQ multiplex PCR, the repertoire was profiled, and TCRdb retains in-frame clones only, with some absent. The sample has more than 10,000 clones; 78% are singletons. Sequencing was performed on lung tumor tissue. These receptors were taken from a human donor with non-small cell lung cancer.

CDR3 in DNA: TGTGCCAGCAGTTTATCGGGCGGTTATCAGCCCCAGCATTTT. Its protein product is CASSLSGGYQPQHF. This chain joins TRBV28 and TRBJ1-5; no definite D call. The CDR3 covers 14 residues. Trimming removed 1 base at V and 5 bases at J, with 9 bases between. CDR1 and CDR2 from the germline V gene are MDHEN and SYDVKM.

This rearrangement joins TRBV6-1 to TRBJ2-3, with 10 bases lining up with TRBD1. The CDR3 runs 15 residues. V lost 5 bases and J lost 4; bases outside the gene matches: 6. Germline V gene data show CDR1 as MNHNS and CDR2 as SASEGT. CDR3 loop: CASSWRQGASDTQYF. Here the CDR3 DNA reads TGTGCCAGCAGTTGGAGACAGGGGGCCTCAGATACGCAGTATTTT.

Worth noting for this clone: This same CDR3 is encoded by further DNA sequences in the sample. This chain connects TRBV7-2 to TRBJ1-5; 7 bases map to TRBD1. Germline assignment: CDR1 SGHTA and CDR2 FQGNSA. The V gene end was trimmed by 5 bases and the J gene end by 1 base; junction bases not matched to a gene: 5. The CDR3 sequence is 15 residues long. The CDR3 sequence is CASSPLRGSNQPQHF. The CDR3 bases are TGTGCCAGCAGCCCCCTCAGGGGGAGCAATCAGCCCCAGCATTTT.

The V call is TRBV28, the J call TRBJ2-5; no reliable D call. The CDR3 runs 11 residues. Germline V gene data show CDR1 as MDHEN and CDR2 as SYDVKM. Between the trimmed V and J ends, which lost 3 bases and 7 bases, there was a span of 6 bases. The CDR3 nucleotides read TGTGCCAGCAGTTTGGTAGGGACCCAGTACTTC. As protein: CASSLVGTQYF.